Shown below are 3 T cell receptor beta chains from a single sample sequenced in a study of cytomegalovirus exposure and HLA in healthy donors. 60 Vbeta and 13 Jbeta primers were used in PCR. TCRdb's table, derived via immunoSEQ multiplex PCR, lists solely in-frame clones and lacks some. The table has about 180,000 clones, around 75% seen once. The sequenced sample was PBMCs. The origin of the receptors is a male donor in good health and CMV-seronegative.

This sequence joins TRBV5-1 and TRBJ1-1; 9 nucleotides agree with TRBD1. V gave up 0 bases and J gave up 0 bases; unmatched junction bases: 6. Germline-derived CDR1 and CDR2 are SGHRS and YFSETQ. The CDR3 extends over 17 amino acids. CDR3 in amino acids: CASSLGGTGIVNTEAFF. The CDR3 nucleotides read TGCGCCAGCAGCTTGGGTGGGACAGGGATTGTGAACACTGAAGCTTTCTTT.

This clone was recorded at least ten times. The CDR3, as DNA: TGTGCCAGCAGCCCCGAGTTGCAGCCCCAGCATTTT. As protein: CASSPELQPQHF. V gene TRBV7-8 combines with J gene TRBJ1-5; D is unclear. The CDR3 sequence is 12 residues long. Looked up from germline, CDR1 is SGHVS and CDR2 is FQNEAQ. V was pared by 5 bases and J by 7 bases, with 9 bases between.

The chain couples TRBV5-6 to TRBJ2-3; 11 positions match TRBD2. V lost 2 bases to trimming and J lost 3 bases; unmatched junction nucleotides: 5. CDR3 length equals 16 residues. From germline, CDR1 is SGHDT and CDR2 YYEEEE. The CDR3 nucleotides are TGTGCCAGCAGCTTACTAGCGGGGGCTTCTACAGATACGCAGTATTTT. This codes for CASSLLAGASTDTQYF.